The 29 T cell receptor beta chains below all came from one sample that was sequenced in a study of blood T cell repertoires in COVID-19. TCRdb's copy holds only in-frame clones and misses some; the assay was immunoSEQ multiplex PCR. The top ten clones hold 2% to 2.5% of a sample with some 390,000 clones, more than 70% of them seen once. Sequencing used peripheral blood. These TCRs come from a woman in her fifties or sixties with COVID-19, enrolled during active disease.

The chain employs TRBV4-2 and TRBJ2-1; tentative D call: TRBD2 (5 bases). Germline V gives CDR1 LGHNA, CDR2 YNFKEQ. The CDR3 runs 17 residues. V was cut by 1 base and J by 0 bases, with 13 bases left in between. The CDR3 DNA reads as TGTGCCAGCAGCCAAGGTCCCGGGGTAAGCTCCTACAATGAGCAGTTCTTC. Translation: CASSQGPGVSSYNEQFF.

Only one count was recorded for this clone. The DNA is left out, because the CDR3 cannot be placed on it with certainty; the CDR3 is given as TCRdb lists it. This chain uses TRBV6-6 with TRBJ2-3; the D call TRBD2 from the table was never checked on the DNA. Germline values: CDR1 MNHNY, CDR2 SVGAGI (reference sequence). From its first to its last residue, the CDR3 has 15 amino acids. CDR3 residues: CASSSSGEGSDTQYF.

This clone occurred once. Here the CDR3 DNA reads TGTGCCAGCAGTTATTCCGGGACAGGGAAATACGAGCAGTACTTC. This gives the protein CASSYSGTGKYEQYF. The chain joins TRBV6-5 to TRBJ2-7; TRBD1 agrees at 9 bases. The CDR3 is 15 residues long. Germline CDR1 reads MNHEY; CDR2 reads SVGAGI. J lost 4 bases, V lost 3 bases, and 7 bases had no gene match.

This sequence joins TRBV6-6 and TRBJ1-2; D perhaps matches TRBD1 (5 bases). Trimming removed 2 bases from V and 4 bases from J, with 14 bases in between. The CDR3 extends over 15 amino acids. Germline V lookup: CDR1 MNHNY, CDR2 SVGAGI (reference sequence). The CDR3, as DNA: TGTGCCAGCAGTTACGGGCAGGGAAGGAGCTATGGCTACACCTTC. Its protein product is CASSYGQGRSYGYTF.

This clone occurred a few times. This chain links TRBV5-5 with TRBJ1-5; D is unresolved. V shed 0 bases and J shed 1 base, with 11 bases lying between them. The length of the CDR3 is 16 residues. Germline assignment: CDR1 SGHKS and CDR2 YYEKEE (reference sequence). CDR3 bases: TGTGCCAGCAGCTTGGTCCTGGGAGGAAGCAATCAGCCCCAGCATTTT. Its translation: CASSLVLGGSNQPQHF.

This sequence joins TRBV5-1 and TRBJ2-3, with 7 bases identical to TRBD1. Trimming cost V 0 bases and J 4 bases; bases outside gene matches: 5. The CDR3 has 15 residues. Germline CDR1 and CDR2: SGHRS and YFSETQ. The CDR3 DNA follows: TGCGCCAGCAGCTTGGGAAGAACAGGGGCAGATACGCAGTATTTT. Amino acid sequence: CASSLGRTGADTQYF.

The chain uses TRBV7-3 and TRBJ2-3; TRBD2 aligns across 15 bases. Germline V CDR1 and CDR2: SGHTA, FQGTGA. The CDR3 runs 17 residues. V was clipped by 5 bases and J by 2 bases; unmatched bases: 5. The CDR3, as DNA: TGTGCCAGCAGCGTTGGGACTAGCGGGGGGAACACAGATACGCAGTATTTT. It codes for CASSVGTSGGNTDTQYF.

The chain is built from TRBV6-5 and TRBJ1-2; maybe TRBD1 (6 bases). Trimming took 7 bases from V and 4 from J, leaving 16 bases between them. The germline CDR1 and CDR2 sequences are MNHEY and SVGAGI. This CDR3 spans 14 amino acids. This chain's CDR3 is CASIKDSLFYGYTF. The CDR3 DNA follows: TGTGCCAGCATTAAGGACAGCCTTTTCTATGGCTACACCTTC.

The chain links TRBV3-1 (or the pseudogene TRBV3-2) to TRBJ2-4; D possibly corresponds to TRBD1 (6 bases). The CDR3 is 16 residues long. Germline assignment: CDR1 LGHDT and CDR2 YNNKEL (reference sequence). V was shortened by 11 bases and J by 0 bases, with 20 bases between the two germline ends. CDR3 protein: CACVVQGPSAKNIQYF. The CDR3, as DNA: TGTGCCTGCGTAGTACAGGGCCCCTCAGCCAAAAACATTCAGTACTTC.

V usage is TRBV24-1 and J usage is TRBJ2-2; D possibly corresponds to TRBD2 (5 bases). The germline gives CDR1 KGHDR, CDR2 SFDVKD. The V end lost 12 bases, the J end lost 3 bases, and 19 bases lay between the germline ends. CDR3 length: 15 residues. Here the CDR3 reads CASSSAEGDTGELFF. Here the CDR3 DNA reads TGTGCCTCCTCATCAGCGGAAGGAGACACCGGGGAGCTGTTTTTT.

CDR3 residues: CASSQGGELFF. In DNA, the CDR3 is TGTGCCAGCAGTCAGGGCGGGGAGCTGTTTTTT. The chain carries TRBV12-3 or TRBV12-4 and TRBJ2-2; D might be TRBD1 (5 bases). The CDR3 runs 11 residues. V shed 5 bases and J shed 7 bases, with 5 bases lying between them.

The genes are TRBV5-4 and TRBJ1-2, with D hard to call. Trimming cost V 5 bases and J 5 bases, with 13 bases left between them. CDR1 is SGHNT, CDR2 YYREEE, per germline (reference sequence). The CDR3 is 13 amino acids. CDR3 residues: CASSSGPEYGYTF. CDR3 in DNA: TGTGCCAGCAGTAGCGGACCGGAGTATGGCTACACCTTC.

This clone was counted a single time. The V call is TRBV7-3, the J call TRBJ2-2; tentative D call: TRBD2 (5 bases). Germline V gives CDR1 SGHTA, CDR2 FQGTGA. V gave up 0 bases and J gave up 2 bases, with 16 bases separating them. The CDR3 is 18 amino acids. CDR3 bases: TGTGCCAGCAGCTTAACCTTTCTCCTCCGGGGAAACACCGGGGAGCTGTTTTTT. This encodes CASSLTFLLRGNTGELFF.

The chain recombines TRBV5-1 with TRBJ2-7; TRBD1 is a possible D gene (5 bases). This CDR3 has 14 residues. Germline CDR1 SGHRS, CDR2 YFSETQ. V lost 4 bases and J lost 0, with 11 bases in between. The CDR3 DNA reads TGCGCCAGCAGCCAAAGACAGCGCTCCTACGAGCAGTACTTC. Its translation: CASSQRQRSYEQYF. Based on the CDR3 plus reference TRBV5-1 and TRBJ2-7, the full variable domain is KAGVTQTPRYLIKTRGQQVTLSCSPISGHRSVSWYQQTPGQGLQFLFEYFSETQRNKGNFPGRFSGRQFSNSRSEMNVSTLELGDSALYLCASSQRQRSYEQYFGPGTRLTVT.

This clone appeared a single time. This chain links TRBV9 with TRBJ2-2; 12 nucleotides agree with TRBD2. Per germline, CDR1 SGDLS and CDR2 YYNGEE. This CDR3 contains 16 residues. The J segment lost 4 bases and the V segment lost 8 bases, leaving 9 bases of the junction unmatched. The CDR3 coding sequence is TGTGCCAGTGCCGGGACTAGCGGGCTCGGCACCGGGGAGCTGTTTTTT. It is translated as CASAGTSGLGTGELFF.

The CDR3 region is CASSLAVGGGDGYTF. CDR3 coding DNA: TGCGCCAGCAGCTTGGCCGTCGGGGGAGGTGATGGCTACACCTTC. The V and J genes are TRBV5-1 and TRBJ1-2, with TRBD1 as a possible D gene (5 bases). The V gene lost 0 bases and the J gene lost 6 bases, with 15 bases spanning the gap. CDR1 is SGHRS, CDR2 YFSETQ, per germline. This CDR3 has 15 amino acids.

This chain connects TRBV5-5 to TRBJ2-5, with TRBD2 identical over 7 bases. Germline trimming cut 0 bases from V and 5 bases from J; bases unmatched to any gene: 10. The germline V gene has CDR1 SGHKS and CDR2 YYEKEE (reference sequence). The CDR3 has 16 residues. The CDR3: CASSLAGLGATETQYF. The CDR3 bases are TGTGCCAGCAGCTTGGCCGGACTAGGGGCCACGGAGACCCAGTACTTC.

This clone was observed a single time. DNA of the CDR3: TGTGCCACCAGTCCTAGGGGGGGAGTCGGGGAGCTGTTTTTT. This codes for CATSPRGGVGELFF. The rearrangement uses TRBV24-1 and TRBJ2-2; D possibly corresponds to TRBD2 (7 bases). The CDR3 has 14 amino acids. Germline V gene sequence: CDR1 KGHDR, CDR2 SFDVKD. Deletions cut 6 bases from V and 7 bases from J, with 14 bases between.

The CDR3 loop is CASSLLGQANTGELFF. The DNA for the CDR3 is TGTGCCAGCAGCTTGCTCGGACAGGCGAACACCGGGGAGCTGTTTTTT. J is TRBJ2-2 and V is TRBV7-2, with 7 nucleotides matching TRBD1. The V segment lost 3 bases and the J segment 0 bases; nucleotides outside the gene matches: 4. From germline, CDR1 is SGHTA and CDR2 FQGNSA. This CDR3 is built from 16 residues.

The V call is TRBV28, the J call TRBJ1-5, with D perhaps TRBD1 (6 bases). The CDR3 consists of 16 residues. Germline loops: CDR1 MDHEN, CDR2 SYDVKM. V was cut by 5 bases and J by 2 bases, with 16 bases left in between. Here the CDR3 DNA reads TGTGCCAGCAGTCCGCCCCCACAGGGCGGCAATCAGCCCCAGCATTTT. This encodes CASSPPPQGGNQPQHF.

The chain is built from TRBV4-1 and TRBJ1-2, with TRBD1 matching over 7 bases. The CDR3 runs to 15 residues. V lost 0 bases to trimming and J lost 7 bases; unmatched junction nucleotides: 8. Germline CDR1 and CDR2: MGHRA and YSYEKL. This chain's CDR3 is CASSQDPRQGSGYTF. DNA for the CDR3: TGCGCCAGCAGCCAAGATCCGAGACAGGGCTCTGGCTACACCTTC.

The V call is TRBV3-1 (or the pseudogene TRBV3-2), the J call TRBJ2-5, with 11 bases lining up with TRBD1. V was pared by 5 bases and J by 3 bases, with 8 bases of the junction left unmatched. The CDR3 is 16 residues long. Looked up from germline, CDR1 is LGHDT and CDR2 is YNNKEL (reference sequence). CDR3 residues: CASSDRDRGIEETQYF. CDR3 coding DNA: TGTGCCAGCAGCGACCGGGACAGGGGGATCGAAGAGACCCAGTACTTC.

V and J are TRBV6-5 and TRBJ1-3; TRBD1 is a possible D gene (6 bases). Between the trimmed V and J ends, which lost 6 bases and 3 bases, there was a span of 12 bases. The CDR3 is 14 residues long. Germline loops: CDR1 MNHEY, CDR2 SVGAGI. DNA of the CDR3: TGTGCCAGCAGCCTAGGACAGCTTGGAAACACCATATATTTT. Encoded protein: CASSLGQLGNTIYF.

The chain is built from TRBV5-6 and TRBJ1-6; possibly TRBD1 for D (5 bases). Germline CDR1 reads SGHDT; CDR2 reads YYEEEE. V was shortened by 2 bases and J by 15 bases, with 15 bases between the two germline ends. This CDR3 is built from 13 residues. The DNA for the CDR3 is TGTGCCAGCAGCTTTGGGAGGGGCCCTGGCCTCCACTTT. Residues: CASSFGRGPGLHF.

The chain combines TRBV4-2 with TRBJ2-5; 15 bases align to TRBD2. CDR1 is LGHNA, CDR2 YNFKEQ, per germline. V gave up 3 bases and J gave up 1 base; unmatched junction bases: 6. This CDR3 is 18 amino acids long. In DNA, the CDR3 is TGTGCCAGCAGCCAGCCGGGACTAGCGGGGGGTGGCCAAGAGACCCAGTACTTC. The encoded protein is CASSQPGLAGGGQETQYF.

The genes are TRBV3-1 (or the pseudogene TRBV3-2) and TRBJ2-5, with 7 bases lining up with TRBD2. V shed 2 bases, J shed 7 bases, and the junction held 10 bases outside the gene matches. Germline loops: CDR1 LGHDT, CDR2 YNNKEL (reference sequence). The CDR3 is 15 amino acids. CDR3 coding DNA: TGTGCCAGCAGCCAACGGGGGGTTGGTGATCGGACCCAGTACTTC. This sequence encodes CASSQRGVGDRTQYF.

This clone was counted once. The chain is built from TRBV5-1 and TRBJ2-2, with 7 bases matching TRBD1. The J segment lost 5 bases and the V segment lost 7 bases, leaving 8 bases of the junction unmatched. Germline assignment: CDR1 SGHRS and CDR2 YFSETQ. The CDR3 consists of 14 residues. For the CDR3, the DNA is TGCGCCAGCGCCCGGCAGGGGGAGACCGGGGAGCTGTTTTTT. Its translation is CASARQGETGELFF.

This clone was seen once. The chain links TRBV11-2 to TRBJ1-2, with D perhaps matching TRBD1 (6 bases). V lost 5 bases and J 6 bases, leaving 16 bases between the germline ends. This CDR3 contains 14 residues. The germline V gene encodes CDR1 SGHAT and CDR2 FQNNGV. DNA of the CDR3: TGTGCCAGCAGCCGGACACATCCAGGGGATGGCTACACCTTC. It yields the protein CASSRTHPGDGYTF.

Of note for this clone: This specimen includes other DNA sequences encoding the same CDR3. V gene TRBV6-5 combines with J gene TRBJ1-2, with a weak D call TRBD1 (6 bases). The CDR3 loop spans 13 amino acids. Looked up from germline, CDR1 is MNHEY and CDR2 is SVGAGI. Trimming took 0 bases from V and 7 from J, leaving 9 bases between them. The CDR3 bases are TGTGCCAGCAGTTACTCGGGGGGGCTTGGCTACACCTTC. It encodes CASSYSGGLGYTF.